The present TCR beta chain was sequenced within a study of neurological immune-mediated disorders. Over 160 million TCR-beta sequences (from 15-18 subjects) were yielded by each sequencing run. Each CDR3 protein is one row after TCRdb ran MiXCR on the 5' RACE reads. The sample comprises about 53,000 distinct CDR3 sequences, more than 8% of which are singletons, and roughly 1.6% rests with the top ten. This clonotype appeared many times. The antigen is unknown. The CDR3 is 15 amino acids. Trimming took 11 bases from V and 2 from J; bases not matched to a gene: 13. Germline loops: CDR1 ENHRY, CDR2 SYGVKD. General observations from the study: Private repertoires in all groups were suggested by the absence of shared CDR3 amino acid sequences among expanded clones across subjects. Whereas HTLV-1-associated myelopathy showed the most TCR clonal expansion, multiple sclerosis showed the least, with levels below those of healthy controls.

Time point described: longitudinal time-point 1 (baseline). Where libraries were unsorted, they were derived from 2 million PBMCs stored at -80 degrees C. The receptor's source is a woman aged 40 to 49 in good health. The sequenced sample consisted of PBMCs. The chain couples TRBV10-3 to TRBJ2-3; 7 bases map to TRBD2. The CDR3 bases are TGTGCCGTGGTAAAGGGCGGGGGAATCACAGATACGCAGTATTTT. This translates into CAVVKGGGITDTQYF.